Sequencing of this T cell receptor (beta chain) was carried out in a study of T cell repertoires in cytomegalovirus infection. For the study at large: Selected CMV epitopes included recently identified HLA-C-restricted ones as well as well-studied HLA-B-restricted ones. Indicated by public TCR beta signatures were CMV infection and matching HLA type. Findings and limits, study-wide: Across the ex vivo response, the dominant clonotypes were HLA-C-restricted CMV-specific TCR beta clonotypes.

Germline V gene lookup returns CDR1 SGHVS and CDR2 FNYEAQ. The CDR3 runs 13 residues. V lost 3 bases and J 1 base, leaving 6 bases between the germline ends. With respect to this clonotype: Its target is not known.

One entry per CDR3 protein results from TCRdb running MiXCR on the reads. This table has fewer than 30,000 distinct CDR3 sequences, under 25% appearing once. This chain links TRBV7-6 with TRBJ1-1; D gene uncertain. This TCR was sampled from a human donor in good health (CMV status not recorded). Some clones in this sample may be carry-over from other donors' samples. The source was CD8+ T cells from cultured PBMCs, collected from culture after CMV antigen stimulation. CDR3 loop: CASSFTSNTEAFF. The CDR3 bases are TGTGCCAGCAGCTTCACATCGAACACTGAAGCTTTCTTT.